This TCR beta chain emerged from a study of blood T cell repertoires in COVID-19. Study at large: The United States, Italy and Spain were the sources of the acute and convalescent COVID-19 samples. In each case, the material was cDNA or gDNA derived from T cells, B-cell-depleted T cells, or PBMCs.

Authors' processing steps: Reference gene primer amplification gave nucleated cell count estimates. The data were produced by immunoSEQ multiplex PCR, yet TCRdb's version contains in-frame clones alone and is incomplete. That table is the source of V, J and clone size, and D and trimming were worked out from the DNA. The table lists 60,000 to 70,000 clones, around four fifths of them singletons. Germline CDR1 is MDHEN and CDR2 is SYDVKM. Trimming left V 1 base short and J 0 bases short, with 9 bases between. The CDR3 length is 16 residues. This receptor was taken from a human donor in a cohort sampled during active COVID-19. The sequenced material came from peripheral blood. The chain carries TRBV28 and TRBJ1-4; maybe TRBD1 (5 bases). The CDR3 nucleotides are TGTGCCAGCAGTTTATTGGCAGGGACAACTAATGAAAAACTGTTTTTT. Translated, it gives CASSLLAGTTNEKLFF.